These T cell receptor beta chains were read from a single sample in a study of blood T cell repertoires in COVID-19. Repertoires were generated with immunoSEQ multiplex PCR, while TCRdb's copy carries only in-frame clones and drops some. The sample comprises about 43,000 clones, 70% to 90% of which are singletons, and 8.5% to 10% rests with the top ten. The material sequenced was peripheral blood. The receptors shown here come from a human donor in a cohort sampled during active COVID-19. Both conserved end residues are part of each CDR3. A D gene is named only where the DNA matches it firmly. A row's size may be missing; if present it is once, few, many or a size class.

>NA|TRBJ2-1|TRBV7-9|once
CASSLGPLGNEQFF
TGTGCCAGCAGCTTAGGTCCCCTAGGCAATGAGCAGTTCTTC
>TRBD1|TRBJ2-7|TRBV18|NA
CASSPGQGTYEQYF
TGTGCCAGCTCACCGGGACAGGGAACCTACGAGCAGTACTTC
>TRBD2|TRBJ2-2|TRBV5-1|NA
CASSLETSGGAGTGELFF
TGCGCCAGCAGCTTGGAAACTAGCGGGGGGGCCGGGACCGGGGAGCTGTTTTTT
>TRBD2|TRBJ2-1|TRBV27|once
CASSFLVAGGAYNEQFF
TGTGCCAGCAGTTTCCTTGTAGCGGGGGGGGCCTACAATGAGCAGTTCTTC
>NA|TRBJ2-3|TRBV6-5|NA
CASSFSGTDTQYF
TGTGCCAGCAGTTTTAGCGGCACAGATACGCAGTATTTT
>NA|TRBJ1-5|TRBV6-2/TRBV6-3|NA
CASSPLAISPGHF
TGTGCCAGCAGTCCCTTGGCCATATCACCGGGGCATTTT
>NA|TRBJ1-4|TRBV10-3|NA
CAISESEATNEKLFF
TGTGCCATCAGTGAGTCGGAGGCAACTAATGAAAAACTGTTTTTT
>TRBD1|TRBJ1-5|TRBV19|NA
CASSTPGQGGDQPQHF
TGTGCCAGTAGTACCCCCGGACAGGGCGGGGATCAGCCCCAGCATTTT
>TRBD2|TRBJ2-5|TRBV4-2|few
CASSQELAEETQYF
TGTGCCAGCAGCCAAGAGCTAGCGGAAGAGACCCAGTACTTC
>TRBD1|TRBJ1-5|TRBV19|NA
CASSIGTGGQPQHF
TGTGCCAGTAGTATAGGGACAGGGGGCCAGCCCCAGCATTTT
>NA|TRBJ2-1|TRBV7-7|NA
CASSLALGNEQFF
TGTGCTAGCAGCTTAGCGCTAGGTAATGAGCAGTTCTTC
>NA|TRBJ2-1|TRBV7-3|NA
CASSPGGGYNEQFF
TGTGCCAGCAGCCCCGGGGGTGGCTACAATGAGCAGTTCTTC
>NA|TRBJ1-3|TRBV5-4|NA
CASSLLGTGNTIYF
TGTGCCAGCAGCTTGCTGGGCACTGGAAACACCATATATTTT
>NA|TRBJ1-2|TRBV6-6|NA
CASSLSRGDYGYTF
TGTGCCAGCAGTCTTAGCAGGGGCGACTATGGCTACACCTTC